This TCR beta chain was retrieved from a study of cytomegalovirus exposure and HLA in healthy donors. This clone was found once. Its target is not known. This CDR3 has 17 amino acids. Study-wide results and caveats: Equally common other TCR beta chains were less clonally expanded than HLA-associated ones, a later analysis found. Specificity for CMV antigens was confirmed in vitro for three of the CMV-associated chains.

The PCR was carried out with 60 Vbeta primers and 13 Jbeta primers. Using immunoSEQ multiplex PCR, the repertoire was profiled, and TCRdb retains in-frame clones only, with some absent. The data hold approximately 160,000 clones, with around 79% observed a single time. The chain uses TRBV21-1 and TRBJ2-2; the table's D call TRBD2 went unverified against the DNA. TRBV21-1 is described as a pseudogene. Material for sequencing was PBMCs. The clonotype originates from a woman between 35 and 50 years old in good health and CMV-seropositive. The CDR3 nucleotides are TGTGCCAGCAGGGAGGGACTAGCGGGAGAGAACACCGGGGAGCTGTTTTTT. This encodes CASREGLAGENTGELFF.